This T cell receptor (beta chain) was found in a study of beta chain features in type 1 diabetes. Study overall: Sorted cells examined across all samples numbered around 110,000,000.

Sorting based on CD45RO/CCR7/CD25/CD127/CD95/CD27 separated CD4+ naive, central memory, regulatory and stem cell-like memory cells. Trimming cost V 2 bases and J 9 bases, with 8 bases left between them. Looked up from germline, CDR1 is SGHDN and CDR2 is FVKESK. The CDR3 is 12 residues long. Notes on the study in general: Shorter TCRB CDR3s, moderately but significantly so, marked every one of the four CD4+ subsets in Type 1 diabetes patients. Sequencing of cDNA might inflate the share of cells that strongly express TCR. Individuals with type 1 diabetes displayed fewer insertions and more deletions at VDJ junctions.

Investigators reverse transcribed all isolated RNA, so they sequenced expressed TCRB transcripts. Here immunoSEQ multiplex PCR was the method, and the copy in TCRdb shows in-frame clones only, minus some. This table holds a few hundred thousand clones, 16% found once. This clone occurred a few times. Antigen unknown. The source of this sequence is a man younger than 40 with type 1 diabetes. Sequencing was done on a sample of naive CD4+ T cells from blood. The rearrangement uses TRBV14 and TRBJ2-1, with D possibly TRBD2 on 5 matching bases. In DNA, the CDR3 is TGTGCCAGCAGCCAATCTAGCAGTGAGCAGTTCTTC. Protein: CASSQSSSEQFF. Variable domain in full (rest from reference TRBV14 and TRBJ2-1): EAGVTQFPSHSVIEKGQTVTLRCDPISGHDNLYWYRRVMGKEIKFLLHFVKESKQDESGMPNNRFLAERTGGTYSTLKVQPAELEDSGVYFCASSQSSSEQFFGPGTRLTVL.